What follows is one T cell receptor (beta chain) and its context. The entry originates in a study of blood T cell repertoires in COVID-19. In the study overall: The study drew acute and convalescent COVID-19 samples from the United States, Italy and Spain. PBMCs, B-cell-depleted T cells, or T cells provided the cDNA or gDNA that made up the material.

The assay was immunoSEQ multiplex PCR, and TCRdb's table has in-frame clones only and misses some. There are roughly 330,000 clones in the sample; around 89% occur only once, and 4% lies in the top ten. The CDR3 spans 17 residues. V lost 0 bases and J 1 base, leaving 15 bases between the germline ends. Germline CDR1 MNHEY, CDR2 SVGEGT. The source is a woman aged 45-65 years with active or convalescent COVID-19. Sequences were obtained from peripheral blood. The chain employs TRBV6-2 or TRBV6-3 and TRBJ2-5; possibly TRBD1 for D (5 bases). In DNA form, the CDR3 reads TGTGCCAGCAGTTACTCGGGGCTTGTAGTCGGCCAAGAGACCCAGTACTTC. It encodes CASSYSGLVVGQETQYF.